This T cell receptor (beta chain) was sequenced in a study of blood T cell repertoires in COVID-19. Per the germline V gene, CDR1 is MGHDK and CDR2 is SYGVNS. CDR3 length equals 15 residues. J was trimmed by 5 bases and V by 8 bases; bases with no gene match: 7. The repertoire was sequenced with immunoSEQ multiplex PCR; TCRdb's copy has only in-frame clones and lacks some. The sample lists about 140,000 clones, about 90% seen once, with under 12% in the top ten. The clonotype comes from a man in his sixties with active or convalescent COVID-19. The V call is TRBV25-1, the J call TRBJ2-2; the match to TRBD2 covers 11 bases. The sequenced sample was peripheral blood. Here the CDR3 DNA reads TGTGCCAGCGGCACTAGCGGGAGTCTTACCGGGGAGCTGTTTTTT. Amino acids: CASGTSGSLTGELFF.